This T cell receptor (beta chain) was recovered during a study of blood T cell repertoires in COVID-19. Looking at the study overall: The analysed material was cDNA or gDNA that came from T cells, B-cell-depleted T cells, or PBMCs.

Clones were sequenced by immunoSEQ multiplex PCR, and TCRdb holds only the in-frame ones, with some missing. The table includes about 120,000 clones, about nine tenths detected once. This clone was counted once. The V and J ends lost 7 bases and 6 bases, in that order; junction bases with no gene match: 5. This CDR3 has 14 amino acids. The germline V gene encodes CDR1 SGHRS and CDR2 YFSETQ. Sequencing used peripheral blood. The clonotype originates from a woman in her 70s with acute or convalescent COVID-19. The gene calls are TRBV5-1 and TRBJ1-6; 9 nucleotides align to TRBD1. The CDR3 reads CASGQGQGNSPLHF. DNA of the CDR3: TGCGCCAGCGGGCAGGGACAGGGTAATTCACCCCTCCACTTT.